A single TCR beta chain is shown here with its context. Clinical histories supplied by participants themselves formed the basis of cohort assignment. V dropped 1 base and J dropped 4; count of bases not matched to a gene: 10. CDR1 SGHDT and CDR2 YYEEEE come from the germline V gene. The CDR3 covers 16 residues. This record belongs to a study of blood T cell repertoires in COVID-19. About the study: Sources were T cells, B-cell-depleted T cells, or PBMCs; the material itself was cDNA or gDNA.

The protocol was immunoSEQ multiplex PCR, while the TCRdb copy is restricted to in-frame clones and leaves out a portion. The sample consists of 180,000 or so clones, around 88% of them appearing once. Sequencing was carried out using PBMCs or T cells enriched from blood (not recorded which). The TCR was taken from a woman aged 50 to 60 in a cohort exposed to, infected with or recovered from COVID-19 (not recorded which). The gene calls are TRBV5-6 and TRBJ1-2, with 7 bases lining up with TRBD1. CDR3 loop: CASSLLFGRQGYGYTF. The CDR3 DNA is TGTGCCAGCAGCTTGTTATTCGGGCGACAGGGCTATGGCTACACCTTC.